The 21 T cell receptor beta chains given below trace back to one sample, sequenced in a study of cytotoxic CD8 clonotypes in ibrutinib-treated CLL. Measured with immunoSEQ multiplex PCR; TCRdb has only the in-frame clones, and not every one. The sample includes some 150,000 clones, roughly three quarters of them seen just once. The sequencing here drew on PBMCs, taken after 12 months of ibrutinib treatment. The receptors originated from a human donor with chronic lymphocytic leukemia.

This clone was seen a few times. The chain links TRBV15 to TRBJ2-5, with 8 positions matching TRBD2. Trimming removed 4 bases from V and 2 bases from J; junction bases left unmatched: 3. Germline V gene data show CDR1 as LNHNV and CDR2 as YYDKDF (reference sequence). The CDR3 runs 14 residues. The CDR3 sequence is CATSIVAGQETQYF. For the CDR3, the DNA is TGTGCCACCAGCATCGTAGCGGGACAAGAGACCCAGTACTTC.

The CDR3 reads CASSTGTGGDEQYF. The DNA for the CDR3 is TGCGCCAGCAGCACCGGAACAGGGGGTGACGAGCAGTACTTC. The chain has TRBV5-1 and TRBJ2-7, with TRBD1 matching over 8 bases. CDR1 and CDR2 from the germline V gene are SGHRS and YFSETQ. CDR3 length equals 14 residues. J was trimmed by 5 bases and V by 4 bases; bases with no gene match: 8.

This clone has only a few counts. The V call is TRBV2, the J call TRBJ1-1; TRBD1 matches at 7 bases. The CDR3 is made up of 14 amino acids. The trim removed 7 bases at V and 0 bases at J, leaving 5 bases unmatched. Germline CDR1 is SNHLY and CDR2 is FYNNEI. The CDR3 loop is CASTGGGMNTEAFF. The CDR3, as DNA: TGTGCCAGCACAGGGGGGGGCATGAACACTGAAGCTTTCTTT.

In nucleotides, the CDR3 is TGTGCCAGCAGCCCATGGTCTAGCGGCCTCTACGAGCAGTACTTC. This codes for CASSPWSSGLYEQYF. The chain joins TRBV7-8 to TRBJ2-7, with 7 bases that match TRBD2. This CDR3 region has 15 residues. With 5 bases clipped from V and 3 bases from J, the junction kept 10 bases outside the gene matches. Germline assignment: CDR1 SGHVS and CDR2 FQNEAQ.

The V and J genes are TRBV9 and TRBJ2-1; 11 bases map to TRBD2. There are 16 residues in the CDR3. V was clipped by 3 bases and J by 4 bases; unmatched bases: 6. Per the germline V gene, CDR1 is SGDLS and CDR2 is YYNGEE. The CDR3 region has the DNA TGTGCCAGCAGCGCCCAGCTAGCGGGAGGTTACAATGAGCAGTTCTTC. Translating gives CASSAQLAGGYNEQFF.

The V gene is TRBV18, the J gene TRBJ2-1; TRBD1 agrees at 7 bases. This CDR3 has 16 amino acids. V lost 3 bases and J lost 4; bases outside the gene matches: 9. The V gene's germline CDR1 is KGHSH and CDR2 LQKENI. The CDR3 bases are TGTGCCAGCTCACCCCGAGACAGGGACGGATACAATGAGCAGTTCTTC. It translates to CASSPRDRDGYNEQFF.

The chain combines TRBV11-2 with TRBJ2-1; no clear D. The CDR3 loop spans 16 amino acids. V was clipped by 7 bases and J by 2 bases, with 18 bases between them. Germline V gene data show CDR1 as SGHAT and CDR2 as FQNNGV. The CDR3 is CASTLVGGSTYNEQFF. The CDR3 bases are TGTGCCAGCACCCTAGTCGGCGGCTCTACCTACAATGAGCAGTTCTTC.

The V gene is TRBV7-2, the J gene TRBJ2-1; D may be TRBD1 (5 bases). Trimming left V 5 bases short and J 0 bases short, with 11 bases between. The CDR3 contains 15 residues. Germline assignment: CDR1 SGHTA and CDR2 FQGNSA. The CDR3 loop reads CASSRDRNSYNEQFF. CDR3 in DNA: TGTGCCAGCAGCCGCGACAGAAACTCCTACAATGAGCAGTTCTTC. Full variable domain (missing parts from reference TRBV7-2 and TRBJ2-1): GAGVSQSPSNKVTEKGKDVELRCDPISGHTALYWYRQSLGQGLEFLIYFQGNSAPDKSGLPSDRFSAERTGGSVSTLTIQRTQQEDSAVYLCASSRDRNSYNEQFFGPGTRLTVL.

The chain employs TRBV25-1 and TRBJ1-1; tentative D call: TRBD1 (6 bases). Germline CDR1 reads MGHDK; CDR2 reads SYGVNS. The CDR3 loop spans 16 amino acids. Trimming pared 5 bases from V and 5 bases from J, leaving 21 bases between. CDR3 in amino acids: CASSRDLAGHHTEAFF. The CDR3 DNA is TGTGCCAGCAGTAGAGACCTAGCGGGACACCATACTGAAGCTTTCTTT.

The genes are TRBV19 and TRBJ2-3, with D perhaps matching TRBD1 (5 bases). Germline-derived CDR1 and CDR2 are LNHDA and SQIVND (reference sequence). The V end was cut by 6 bases, the J end by 3 bases, with 10 bases between. The CDR3 is made up of 13 amino acids. The CDR3 is CASRNPGTDTQYF. In DNA, the CDR3 is TGTGCCAGTAGAAATCCAGGGACAGATACGCAGTATTTT. The full variable domain, completed using reference TRBV19 and TRBJ2-3, is DGGITQSPKYLFRKEGQNVTLSCEQNLNHDAMYWYRQDPGQGLRLIYYSQIVNDFQKGDIAEGYSVSREKKESFPLTVTSAQKNPTAFYLCASRNPGTDTQYFGPGTRLTVL.

This clone has only one observation. V usage is TRBV6-5 and J usage is TRBJ2-3, with TRBD1 matching over 7 bases. The V and J ends lost 4 bases and 3 bases, in that order; junction bases with no gene match: 7. Germline V lookup: CDR1 MNHEY, CDR2 SVGAGI. This CDR3 is built from 15 residues. The CDR3 DNA is TGTGCCAGCAGTTTTGGGACAGAAGTTACAGATACGCAGTATTTT. Amino acid sequence: CASSFGTEVTDTQYF.

This clone has just a few counts. V is TRBV2 and J is TRBJ1-2; D is undetermined. CDR1 is SNHLY and CDR2 is FYNNEI in the germline V gene. Deletions cut 10 bases from V and 3 bases from J, with 18 bases between. This CDR3 spans 14 amino acids. CDR3 in DNA: TGTGCCACCCGGGCTGTAAATGGGGACTATGGCTACACCTTC. Encoded protein: CATRAVNGDYGYTF.

This chain links TRBV18 with TRBJ1-1; TRBD1 matches 7 bases. CDR1 is KGHSH, CDR2 LQKENI, per germline. The CDR3 loop spans 15 amino acids. The trim removed 3 bases at V and 3 bases at J, leaving 7 bases unmatched. The CDR3 DNA follows: TGTGCCAGCTCACCCCGGGGACAGTGGGACACTGAAGCTTTCTTT. It is translated as CASSPRGQWDTEAFF. Drawing the rest from reference TRBV18 and TRBJ1-1, the complete variable domain is NAGVMQNPRHLVRRRGQEARLRCSPMKGHSHVYWYRQLPEEGLKFMVYLQKENIIDESGMPKERFSAEFPKEGPSILRIQQVVRGDSAAYFCASSPRGQWDTEAFFGQGTRLTVV.

This rearrangement joins TRBV18 to TRBJ2-3, with 14 positions matching TRBD2. Germline CDR1 and CDR2: KGHSH and LQKENI. V trimming: 3 bases; J trimming: 5 bases; junction bases outside the gene matches: 4. CDR3 length: 16 amino acids. The CDR3 reads CASSPPGLAGGDTQYF. The CDR3 DNA is TGTGCCAGCTCACCGCCCGGACTAGCGGGAGGAGATACGCAGTATTTT.

V usage is TRBV7-2 and J usage is TRBJ2-1; TRBD2 matches 8 bases. Germline CDR1 is SGHTA and CDR2 is FQGNSA. V trimming: 0 bases; J trimming: 4 bases; junction bases outside the gene matches: 5. There are 16 residues in the CDR3. CDR3 sequence reads: CASSLASSGTYNEQFF. DNA of the CDR3: TGTGCCAGCAGCTTAGCGAGTAGCGGGACATACAATGAGCAGTTCTTC. Looking up the rest from reference TRBV7-2 and TRBJ2-1 gives the full variable domain: GAGVSQSPSNKVTEKGKDVELRCDPISGHTALYWYRQSLGQGLEFLIYFQGNSAPDKSGLPSDRFSAERTGGSVSTLTIQRTQQEDSAVYLCASSLASSGTYNEQFFGPGTRLTVL.

The V and J genes are TRBV9 and TRBJ2-7; 7 nucleotides agree with TRBD1. V dropped 7 bases and J dropped 6; count of bases not matched to a gene: 10. Germline CDR1 reads SGDLS; CDR2 reads YYNGEE. This CDR3 is built from 13 residues. CDR3 protein: CASGRQGQSEQYF. The CDR3 coding sequence is TGTGCCAGCGGTAGACAGGGTCAAAGCGAGCAGTACTTC.

This clone occurred once. This chain uses TRBV19 with TRBJ2-5; the match to TRBD1 covers 10 bases. Germline CDR1 and CDR2: LNHDA and SQIVND (reference sequence). CDR3 length equals 16 residues. Trimming removed 3 bases from V and 4 bases from J; junction bases left unmatched: 8. Here the CDR3 reads CASSIGTGVFGETQYF. DNA for the CDR3: TGTGCCAGTAGTATCGGGACAGGGGTTTTTGGAGAGACCCAGTACTTC.

The chain carries TRBV18 and TRBJ2-2, with 7 bases lining up with TRBD2. Germline V gene data show CDR1 as KGHSH and CDR2 as LQKENI. The CDR3 is 17 residues long. Germline trimming cut 2 bases from V and 5 bases from J; bases unmatched to any gene: 11. CDR3 sequence reads: CASSPAWDYQPTGELFF. The CDR3 DNA reads as TGTGCCAGCTCACCAGCCTGGGACTACCAACCGACCGGGGAGCTGTTTTTT.

V gene TRBV7-2 combines with J gene TRBJ2-1; D might be TRBD2 (5 bases). This CDR3 has 13 residues. CDR1 and CDR2 from the germline V gene are SGHTA and FQGNSA. The V end was cut by 3 bases, the J end by 4 bases, with 7 bases between. The chain's CDR3 is CASSFRTYNEQFF. CDR3 bases: TGTGCCAGCAGCTTTAGGACTTACAATGAGCAGTTCTTC. The complete variable domain, with remaining parts taken from reference TRBV7-2 and TRBJ2-1, reads GAGVSQSPSNKVTEKGKDVELRCDPISGHTALYWYRQSLGQGLEFLIYFQGNSAPDKSGLPSDRFSAERTGGSVSTLTIQRTQQEDSAVYLCASSFRTYNEQFFGPGTRLTVL.

V and J are TRBV2 and TRBJ2-7; 9 nucleotides line up with TRBD2. With V trimmed by 4 bases and J by 3 bases, 4 bases remained unmatched. The CDR3 has 14 amino acids. Germline loops: CDR1 SNHLY, CDR2 FYNNEI. The CDR3 loop reads CASSGLAVIYEQYF. DNA of the CDR3: TGTGCCAGCAGTGGACTAGCGGTCATCTACGAGCAGTACTTC.

A few counts support this clone. In nucleotides, the CDR3 is TGTGCCAGCAGCTTGTCCCCAACTCCACCATACGAGCAGTACTTC. Residues: CASSLSPTPPYEQYF. V usage is TRBV7-3 and J usage is TRBJ2-7; D is unclear. V lost 3 bases and J 4 bases, leaving 16 bases between the germline ends. CDR1 and CDR2 (germline): SGHTA, FQGTGA. The CDR3 has 15 amino acids. Full variable domain (missing parts from reference TRBV7-3 and TRBJ2-7): GAGVSQTPSNKVTEKGKYVELRCDPISGHTALYWYRQSLGQGPEFLIYFQGTGAADDSGLPNDRFFAVRPEGSVSTLKIQRTERGDSAVYLCASSLSPTPPYEQYFGPGTRLTVT.